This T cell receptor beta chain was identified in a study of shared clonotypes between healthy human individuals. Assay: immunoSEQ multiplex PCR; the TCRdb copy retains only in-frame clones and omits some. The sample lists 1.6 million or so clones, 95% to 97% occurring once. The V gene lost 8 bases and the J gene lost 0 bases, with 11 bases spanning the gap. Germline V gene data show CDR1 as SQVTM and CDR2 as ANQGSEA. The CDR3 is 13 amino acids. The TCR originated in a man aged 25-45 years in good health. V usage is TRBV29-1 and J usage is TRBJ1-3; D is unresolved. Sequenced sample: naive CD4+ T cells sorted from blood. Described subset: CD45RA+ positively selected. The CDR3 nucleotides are TGCAGCTTCGCGGCCACCTCTGGAAACACCATATATTTT. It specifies CSFAATSGNTIYF.